This T cell receptor (beta chain) stems from a study of tumor-infiltrating lymphocytes in primary liver carcinoma. At the level of the study: In every tissue type, samples returned a similar yield of roughly 3.65 to 7.5 million productive TCRbeta reads. Study-wide findings and caveats: Lower overlap was observed for tumor-adjacent and tumor-blood pairs relative to tumor region pairs.

Unsorted bulk tissue of roughly 20-34 mg yielded co-extracted RNA and DNA. With chronic HBV infection, the patients were also treatment-naive. A word on this clonotype: Its antigen is undetermined.

The investigators made TCR beta cDNA from approximately 510 ng total RNA, using a constant-region primer. It was through three nested multiplex PCR rounds of slightly modified ARM-PCR that TCR beta libraries arose. For approximately 11 cycles apiece, the opening two PCR rounds ran with TRBV1-TRBV30 forward primers and a C-beta reverse primer. TCRdb re-called the multiplex PCR reads through MiXCR, storing one row per CDR3 protein. This table has fewer than 85,000 distinct CDR3 sequences, 69% appearing once. The germline V and J ends were trimmed by 1 base and 4 bases, with 17 bases remaining between them. The CDR3 contains 16 residues. The V gene's germline CDR1 is MGHRA and CDR2 YSYEKL.

The material sequenced was tumor-adjacent normal liver tissue. The rearrangement links TRBV4-1 to TRBJ2-7; either TRBD1 or TRBD2 may fit D (6 bases each). The TCR originated in a man aged 35-49 years with primary liver carcinoma and hepatitis B virus infection. The CDR3 DNA sequence: TGCGCCAGCAGCCAAGCGGAGGCGGGACACAGTTACGAGCAGTACTTC. It is translated as CASSQAEAGHSYEQYF.